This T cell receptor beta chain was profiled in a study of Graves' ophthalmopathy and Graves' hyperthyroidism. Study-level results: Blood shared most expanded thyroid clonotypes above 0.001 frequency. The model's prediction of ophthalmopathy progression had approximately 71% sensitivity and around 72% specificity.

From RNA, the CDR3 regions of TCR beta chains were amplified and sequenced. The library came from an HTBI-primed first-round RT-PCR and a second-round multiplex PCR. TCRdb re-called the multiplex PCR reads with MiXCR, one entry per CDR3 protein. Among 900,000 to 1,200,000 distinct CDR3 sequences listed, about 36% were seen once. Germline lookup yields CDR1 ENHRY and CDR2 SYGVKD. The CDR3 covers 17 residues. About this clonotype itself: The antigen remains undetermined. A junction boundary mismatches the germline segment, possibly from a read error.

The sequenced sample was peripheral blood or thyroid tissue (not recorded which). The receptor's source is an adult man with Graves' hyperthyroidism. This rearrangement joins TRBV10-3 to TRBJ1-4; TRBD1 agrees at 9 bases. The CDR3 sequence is CASSNPGQGGTNEKLFF. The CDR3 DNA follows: TGTGCCAGCAGTAACCCGGGACAGGGCGGAACTAATGAAAAACTGTTTTTT.